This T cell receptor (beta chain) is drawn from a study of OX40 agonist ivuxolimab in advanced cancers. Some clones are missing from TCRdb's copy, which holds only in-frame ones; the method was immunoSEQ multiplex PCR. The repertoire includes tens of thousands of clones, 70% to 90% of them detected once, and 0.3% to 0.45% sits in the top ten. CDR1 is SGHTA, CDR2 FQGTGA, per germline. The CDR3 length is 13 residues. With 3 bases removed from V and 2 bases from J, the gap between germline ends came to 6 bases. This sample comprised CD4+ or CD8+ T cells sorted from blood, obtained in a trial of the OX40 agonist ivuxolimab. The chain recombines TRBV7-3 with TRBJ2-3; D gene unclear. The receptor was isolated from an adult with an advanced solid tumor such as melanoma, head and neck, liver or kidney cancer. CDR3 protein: CASSFFHTDTQYF. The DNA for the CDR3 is TGTGCCAGCAGCTTCTTCCACACAGATACGCAGTATTTT.